This T cell receptor beta chain was obtained from a study of blood T cell repertoires in COVID-19. Turning to the study itself: COVID-19 samples from acute and convalescent phases originated in the United States, Italy and Spain. Sources were T cells, B-cell-depleted T cells, or PBMCs; the material itself was cDNA or gDNA.

Sequencing was performed with immunoSEQ multiplex PCR; in TCRdb, only in-frame clones are kept and a portion is missing. The data show around 230,000 clones, roughly four fifths seen once. Participant age was roughly 18 to 89 years, and participants resided in roughly 24 US areas. With 4 bases clipped from V and 2 bases from J, the junction kept 6 bases outside the gene matches. The CDR3 spans 14 residues. Germline lookup yields CDR1 SGDLS and CDR2 YYNGEE. This rearrangement joins TRBV9 to TRBJ2-7, with 7 bases lining up with TRBD1. Sequences were obtained from PBMCs or T cells enriched from blood (not recorded which). The sequence was collected from a man aged 40-55 years who had recovered from COVID-19. The CDR3 region has the DNA TGTGCCAGCAGCCCAGGACAGGTCACCTACGAGCAGTACTTC. This sequence encodes CASSPGQVTYEQYF.